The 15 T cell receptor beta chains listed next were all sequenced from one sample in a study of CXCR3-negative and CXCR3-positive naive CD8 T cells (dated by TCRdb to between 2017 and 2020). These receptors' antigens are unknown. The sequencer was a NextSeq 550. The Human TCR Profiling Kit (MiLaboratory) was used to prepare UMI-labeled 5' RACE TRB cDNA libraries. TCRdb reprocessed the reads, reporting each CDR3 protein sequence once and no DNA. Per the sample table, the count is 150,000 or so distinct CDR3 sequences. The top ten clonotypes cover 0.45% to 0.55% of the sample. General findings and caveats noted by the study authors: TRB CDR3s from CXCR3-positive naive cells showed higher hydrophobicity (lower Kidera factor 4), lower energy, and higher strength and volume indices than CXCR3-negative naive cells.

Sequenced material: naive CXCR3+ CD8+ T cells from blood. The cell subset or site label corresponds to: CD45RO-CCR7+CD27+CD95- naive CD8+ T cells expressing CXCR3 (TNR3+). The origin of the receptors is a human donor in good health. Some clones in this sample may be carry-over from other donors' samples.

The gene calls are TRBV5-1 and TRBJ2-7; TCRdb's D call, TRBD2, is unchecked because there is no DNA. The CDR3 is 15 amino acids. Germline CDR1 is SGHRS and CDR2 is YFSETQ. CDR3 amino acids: CASSLDGTAGYEQYF.

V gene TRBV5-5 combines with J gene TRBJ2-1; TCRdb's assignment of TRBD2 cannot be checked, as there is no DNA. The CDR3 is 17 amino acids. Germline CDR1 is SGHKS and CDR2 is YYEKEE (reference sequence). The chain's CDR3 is CASRSDSGRYSYNEQFF.

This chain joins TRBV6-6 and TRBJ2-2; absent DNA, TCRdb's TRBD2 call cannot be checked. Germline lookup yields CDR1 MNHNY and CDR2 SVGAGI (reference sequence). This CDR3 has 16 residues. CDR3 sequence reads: CASRPGLAGGGGELFF.

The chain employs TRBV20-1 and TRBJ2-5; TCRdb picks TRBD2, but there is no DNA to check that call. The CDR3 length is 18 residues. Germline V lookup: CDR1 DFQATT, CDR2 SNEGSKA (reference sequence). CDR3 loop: CSARDGGGLAGLRETQYF.

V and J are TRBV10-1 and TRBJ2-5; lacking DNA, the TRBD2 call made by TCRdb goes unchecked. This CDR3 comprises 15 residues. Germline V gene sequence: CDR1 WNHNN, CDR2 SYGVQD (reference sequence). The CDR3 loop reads CASSEKREGLETQYF.

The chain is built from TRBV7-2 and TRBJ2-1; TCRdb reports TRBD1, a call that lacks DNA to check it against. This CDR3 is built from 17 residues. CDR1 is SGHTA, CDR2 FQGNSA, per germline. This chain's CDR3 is CASSLAYVTGVYNEQFF.

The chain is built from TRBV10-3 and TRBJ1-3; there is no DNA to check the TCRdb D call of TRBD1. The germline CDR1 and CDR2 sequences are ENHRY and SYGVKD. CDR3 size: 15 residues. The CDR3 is CAIRDSTPGGNTIYF.

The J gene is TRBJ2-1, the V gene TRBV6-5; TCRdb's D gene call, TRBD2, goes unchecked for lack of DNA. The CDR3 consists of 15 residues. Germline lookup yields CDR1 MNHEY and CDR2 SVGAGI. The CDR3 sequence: CASSYGGRNYNEQFF.

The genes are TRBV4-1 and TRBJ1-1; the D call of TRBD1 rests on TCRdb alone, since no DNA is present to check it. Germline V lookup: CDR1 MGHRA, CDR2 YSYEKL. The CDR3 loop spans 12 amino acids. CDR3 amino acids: CASSFEGTEAFF.

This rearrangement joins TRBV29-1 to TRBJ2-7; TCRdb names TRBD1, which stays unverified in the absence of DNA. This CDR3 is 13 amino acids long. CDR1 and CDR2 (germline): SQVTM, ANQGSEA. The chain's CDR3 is CSAGDRDSYEQYF.

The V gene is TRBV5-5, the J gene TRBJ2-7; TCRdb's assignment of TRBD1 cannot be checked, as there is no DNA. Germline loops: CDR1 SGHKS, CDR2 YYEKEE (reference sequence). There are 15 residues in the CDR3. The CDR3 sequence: CASSLALGVVYEQYF.

CDR3 amino acids: CASSQVGGHTEAFF. V is TRBV3-1 and J is TRBJ1-1; checking the TCRdb D call of TRBD1 is not possible without DNA. This CDR3 spans 14 amino acids. Germline assignment: CDR1 LGHDT and CDR2 YNNKEL (reference sequence).

CDR3 amino acids: CASSSPGSGTYEQYF. The chain joins TRBV7-2 to TRBJ2-7; with no DNA, the TCRdb D assignment of TRBD1 cannot be verified. Germline V gene lookup returns CDR1 SGHTA and CDR2 FQGNSA. The CDR3 sequence is 15 residues long.

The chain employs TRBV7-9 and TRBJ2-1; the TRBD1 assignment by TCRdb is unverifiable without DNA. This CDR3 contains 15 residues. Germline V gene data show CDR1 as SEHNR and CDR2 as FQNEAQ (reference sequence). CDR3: CASSWGGGQSNEQFF.

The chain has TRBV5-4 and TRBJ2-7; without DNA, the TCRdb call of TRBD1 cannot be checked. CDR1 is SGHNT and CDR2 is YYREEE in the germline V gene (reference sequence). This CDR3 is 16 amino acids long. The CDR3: CASSLASGTGAYEQYF. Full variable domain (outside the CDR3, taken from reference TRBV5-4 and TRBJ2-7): ETGVTQSPTHLIKTRGQQVTLRCSSQSGHNTVSWYQQALGQGPQFIFQYYREEENGRGNFPPRFSGLQFPNYSSELNVNALELDDSALYLCASSLASGTGAYEQYFGPGTRLTVT.